Below are 30 T cell receptor beta chains sequenced from a single sample in a study of blood T cell repertoires in COVID-19. Some clones are missing from TCRdb's copy, which holds only in-frame ones; the method was immunoSEQ multiplex PCR. The data show around 79,000 clones, with approximately 90% seen just once and approximately 13% held by the top ten. The sequenced sample consisted of peripheral blood. These receptors all stem from a man aged 65 to 85 with active or convalescent COVID-19.

The CDR3 nucleotides read TGTGCCAGCAGCCCATTAGTAGAGGGCCTCGGGCCCCAGCATTTT. This translates into CASSPLVEGLGPQHF. The gene calls are TRBV7-2 and TRBJ1-5; no definite D call. The CDR3 is 15 residues long. Deletions cut 5 bases from V and 9 bases from J, with 20 bases between. Germline V gene lookup returns CDR1 SGHTA and CDR2 FQGNSA.

This clone has more than one count but fewer than ten. V gene TRBV2 combines with J gene TRBJ2-5; 7 bases line up with TRBD2. The CDR3 runs to 16 residues. Looked up from germline, CDR1 is SNHLY and CDR2 is FYNNEI. V shed 6 bases and J 5 bases; nucleotides not matched to a gene: 15. As DNA, the CDR3 is TGTGCCAGCAGGATACGGGGGGTTCGATTACTGGAGACCCAGTACTTC. Translation gives CASRIRGVRLLETQYF.

The chain couples TRBV6-1 to TRBJ2-3; no clear D. Trimming removed 2 bases from V and 2 bases from J, with 14 bases in between. The germline V gene has CDR1 MNHNS and CDR2 SASEGT. The CDR3 consists of 16 residues. The CDR3 loop is CASSEMAVLDTDTQYF. Written as DNA, the CDR3 is TGTGCCAGCAGTGAAATGGCAGTCCTTGACACAGATACGCAGTATTTT.

The chain uses TRBV7-3 and TRBJ2-1; 7 bases are shared with TRBD2. Germline CDR1 is SGHTA and CDR2 is FQGTGA. Trimming at V came to 2 bases and at J to 1 base, leaving 5 bases not matched to a gene. The CDR3 loop spans 16 amino acids. The DNA for the CDR3 is TGTGCCAGCAGCTTAGGTGCGGGAGCGTCCTACAATGAGCAGTTCTTC. As protein: CASSLGAGASYNEQFF. The whole variable domain, remainder taken from reference TRBV7-3 and TRBJ2-1, is GAGVSQTPSNKVTEKGKYVELRCDPISGHTALYWYRQSLGQGPEFLIYFQGTGAADDSGLPNDRFFAVRPEGSVSTLKIQRTERGDSAVYLCASSLGAGASYNEQFFGPGTRLTVL.

The V and J genes are TRBV19 and TRBJ1-5; no definite D call. V lost 5 bases, J lost 5 bases, and 16 bases lay in between. Germline assignment: CDR1 LNHDA and CDR2 SQIVND (reference sequence). The length of the CDR3 is 15 residues. This CDR3 is CASSDAFTSDQPQHF. The CDR3 DNA sequence: TGTGCCAGTAGTGATGCCTTCACGTCGGATCAGCCCCAGCATTTT.

This sequence joins TRBV2 and TRBJ1-6, with 7 bases matching TRBD1. The CDR3 has 15 residues. The germline CDR1 and CDR2 sequences are SNHLY and FYNNEI. V was pared by 7 bases and J by 7 bases, with 10 bases of the junction left unmatched. The CDR3 reads CASTKPGQLNSPLHF. The CDR3 DNA sequence: TGTGCCAGCACAAAACCGGGACAGTTAAATTCACCCCTCCACTTT.

The rearrangement uses TRBV18 and TRBJ2-3; 10 nucleotides agree with TRBD2. In germline, CDR1 is KGHSH, CDR2 LQKENI. V lost 0 bases, J lost 8 bases, and 8 bases stayed unmatched. This CDR3 has 16 residues. Here the CDR3 reads CASSPPASGSSGTQYF. Here the CDR3 DNA reads TGTGCCAGCTCACCACCTGCTAGCGGGAGTAGCGGTACGCAGTATTTT.

The chain joins TRBV5-4 to TRBJ2-2; 8 bases are a match to TRBD2. V shed 4 bases and J 6 bases; nucleotides not matched to a gene: 14. Per the germline V gene, CDR1 is SGHNT and CDR2 is YYREEE (reference sequence). The CDR3 is 17 amino acids. Here the CDR3 reads CASSPGGGTSGSGELFF. The CDR3 bases are TGTGCCAGCAGCCCGGGGGGCGGGACTAGTGGCTCCGGGGAGCTGTTTTTT.

In this sample, this clone turned up once. The chain uses TRBV18 and TRBJ2-7, with a tentative D call TRBD2 (5 bases). Germline lookup yields CDR1 KGHSH and CDR2 LQKENI. Trimming took off 4 bases at V and 1 base at J, with 8 bases between the two ends. This CDR3 has 13 amino acids. The CDR3 coding sequence is TGTGCCAGCTCACAAACGGGATCCTACGAGCAGTACTTC. It encodes CASSQTGSYEQYF.

The chain joins TRBV9 to TRBJ1-2, with D possibly being TRBD1 (6 bases). This CDR3 has 13 residues. Germline V gene data show CDR1 as SGDLS and CDR2 as YYNGEE. Trimming removed 4 bases at V and 4 bases at J, with 11 bases between. The CDR3 is CASSLDSSYGYTF. CDR3 sequence (DNA): TGTGCCAGCAGCTTGGACAGCTCCTATGGCTACACCTTC.

CDR3 nucleotide sequence: TGTGCCACCTCTTCAACTAATGAAAAACTGTTTTTT. Its translation is CATSSTNEKLFF. The J gene is TRBJ1-4, the V gene TRBV24-1; no definite D call. Germline V gives CDR1 KGHDR, CDR2 SFDVKD. The CDR3 consists of 12 residues. Trimming took off 9 bases at V and 0 bases at J, with 4 bases between the two ends.

Sample share makes this clone medium-sized. V gene TRBV7-8 combines with J gene TRBJ1-4; TRBD1 might be the D (5 bases). The V and J ends lost 3 bases and 9 bases respectively, with 11 bases between them. CDR1 and CDR2 (germline): SGHVS, FQNEAQ. There are 13 residues in the CDR3. The CDR3 bases are TGTGCCAGCAGCTTTCCTCAGGGCCAAAAACTGTTTTTT. It specifies CASSFPQGQKLFF.

This sequence joins TRBV5-1 and TRBJ2-1, with TRBD2 matching 11 bases. The V and J ends lost 0 bases and 5 bases, in that order; junction bases with no gene match: 4. From germline, CDR1 is SGHRS and CDR2 YFSETQ. This CDR3 is 16 amino acids long. The CDR3 region is CASSLGGTSGNNEQFF. The CDR3 DNA reads TGCGCCAGCAGCTTGGGTGGGACTAGCGGAAACAATGAGCAGTTCTTC. Combining the CDR3 with reference TRBV5-1 and TRBJ2-1 gives the whole variable domain KAGVTQTPRYLIKTRGQQVTLSCSPISGHRSVSWYQQTPGQGLQFLFEYFSETQRNKGNFPGRFSGRQFSNSRSEMNVSTLELGDSALYLCASSLGGTSGNNEQFFGPGTRLTVL.

This chain's CDR3 is CASRTRTGWVETQYF. DNA for the CDR3: TGTGCCAGCAGGACCCGGACAGGGTGGGTCGAGACCCAGTACTTC. The chain recombines TRBV6-4 with TRBJ2-5; 8 positions match TRBD1. The CDR3 is 15 residues long. Germline CDR1 reads MRHNA; CDR2 reads SNTAGT. V shed 6 bases, J shed 5 bases, and the junction held 11 bases outside the gene matches.

The chain uses TRBV2 and TRBJ1-1; possible D gene TRBD1, 6 bases. Germline CDR1 and CDR2: SNHLY and FYNNEI. This CDR3 comprises 13 residues. V dropped 10 bases and J dropped 1 base, with 13 bases sitting between them. Here the CDR3 reads CANHRTENTEAFF. The CDR3 DNA sequence: TGTGCCAACCATAGGACAGAGAACACTGAAGCTTTCTTT. The full variable domain, in which reference TRBV2 and TRBJ1-1 provide the parts outside the CDR3, is EPEVTQTPSHQVTQMGQEVILRCVPISNHLYFYWYRQILGQKVEFLVSFYNNEISEKSEIFDDQFSVERPDGSNFTLKIRSTKLEDSAMYFCANHRTENTEAFFGQGTRLTVV.

In this sample, this clone turned up a few times. The rearrangement uses TRBV28 and TRBJ1-2; D gene uncertain. This CDR3 has 13 amino acids. Looked up from germline, CDR1 is MDHEN and CDR2 is SYDVKM. The ends were cut back, 4 bases at V and 8 bases at J, with 14 bases in the middle. The CDR3 nucleotides are TGTGCCAGCAGTTCCTCAGACATGGGCGGCTACACCTTC. It is translated as CASSSSDMGGYTF.

V is TRBV7-2 and J is TRBJ2-7; TRBD2 aligns across 10 bases. V trimming: 4 bases; J trimming: 6 bases; junction bases outside the gene matches: 9. CDR3 length equals 15 residues. Germline loops: CDR1 SGHTA, CDR2 FQGNSA. The DNA of the CDR3 is TGTGCCAGCAGCTCCATGGGAATAGCGGGAGGCGAGCAGTACTTC. It codes for CASSSMGIAGGEQYF.

The V call is TRBV5-4, the J call TRBJ1-4; 8 bases fit TRBD1. The J segment lost 5 bases and the V segment lost 1 base, leaving 1 base of the junction unmatched. Per germline, CDR1 SGHNT and CDR2 YYREEE (reference sequence). This CDR3 is 14 amino acids long. This chain's CDR3 is CASSLRQGNEKLFF. The CDR3 DNA reads TGTGCCAGCAGCTTGAGACAGGGGAATGAAAAACTGTTTTTT.

The chain combines TRBV6-2 or TRBV6-3 with TRBJ1-6; a possible D gene is TRBD1 (6 bases). V was trimmed by 0 bases and J by 7 bases, leaving 10 bases between them. CDR3 length: 15 amino acids. Germline CDR1 is MNHEY and CDR2 is SVGEGT. The CDR3 DNA follows: TGTGCCAGCAGTTACTCAAGGACAGTCAATTCACCCCTCCACTTT. It specifies CASSYSRTVNSPLHF.

J is TRBJ2-3 and V is TRBV12-3 or TRBV12-4; 9 positions match TRBD1. V lost 8 bases, J lost 2 bases, and 2 bases stayed unmatched. The CDR3 covers 13 residues. The CDR3 sequence is CASGTGNTDTQYF. CDR3 nucleotide sequence: TGTGCCAGCGGGACAGGGAACACAGATACGCAGTATTTT.

V usage is TRBV5-6 and J usage is TRBJ1-5; unclear D gene. CDR1 is SGHDT and CDR2 is YYEEEE in the germline V gene. V was pared by 5 bases and J by 0 bases, with 24 bases between. There are 19 residues in the CDR3. CDR3 DNA sequence: TGTGCCAGCAGTTGGGAGAGGACTCCGACTTCATATAGCAATCAGCCCCAGCATTTT. This encodes CASSWERTPTSYSNQPQHF.

This clone has a handful of counts. The chain joins TRBV11-2 to TRBJ2-1; D not certain. This CDR3 contains 14 residues. V shed 5 bases and J shed 4 bases, with 12 bases lying between them. Germline V gene data show CDR1 as SGHAT and CDR2 as FQNNGV. The CDR3 spells CASSPEDIYNEQFF. In DNA, the CDR3 is TGTGCCAGCAGCCCCGAGGATATTTACAATGAGCAGTTCTTC.

This clone was counted once. The V call is TRBV9, the J call TRBJ2-3; 7 bases match TRBD2. The CDR3 loop spans 17 amino acids. V gave up 0 bases and J gave up 6 bases; unmatched junction bases: 13. Looked up from germline, CDR1 is SGDLS and CDR2 is YYNGEE. CDR3 sequence: CASSVEIGTILPDTQYF. As DNA, the CDR3 is TGTGCCAGCAGCGTAGAGATCGGGACTATCCTTCCGGATACGCAGTATTTT. Filled out from reference TRBV9 and TRBJ2-3, the complete variable domain reads DSGVTQTPKHLITATGQRVTLRCSPRSGDLSVYWYQQSLDQGLQFLIQYYNGEERAKGNILERFSAQQFPDLHSELNLSSLELGDSALYFCASSVEIGTILPDTQYFGPGTRLTVL.

The rearrangement uses TRBV19 and TRBJ2-2; D is possibly TRBD2 (6 bases). The V gene lost 6 bases and the J gene lost 4 bases, with 9 bases spanning the gap. Germline V gene data show CDR1 as LNHDA and CDR2 as SQIVND (reference sequence). CDR3 length: 13 residues. The CDR3 nucleotides read TGTGCCAGTAGGGAGGGAGGCACCGGGGAGCTGTTTTTT. The encoded protein is CASREGGTGELFF.

This chain links TRBV7-8 with TRBJ1-2, with 7 bases that match TRBD1. The CDR3 extends over 14 amino acids. V lost 6 bases and J lost 3; bases outside the gene matches: 7. Germline V lookup: CDR1 SGHVS, CDR2 FQNEAQ. CDR3 bases: TGTGCCAGCAGTTATGGACAGGAGTACTATGGCTACACCTTC. Its translation: CASSYGQEYYGYTF. Supplemented by reference TRBV7-8 and TRBJ1-2, the full variable domain reads GAGVSQSPRYKVAKRGQDVALRCDPISGHVSLFWYQQALGQGPEFLTYFQNEAQLDKSGLPSDRFFAERPEGSVSTLKIQRTQQEDSAVYLCASSYGQEYYGYTFGSGTRLTVV.

The rearrangement links TRBV4-1 to TRBJ2-3, with 12 positions matching TRBD2. There are 17 residues in the CDR3. The ends lost 3 bases at V and 4 bases at J; junction bases unmatched: 8. The germline V gene has CDR1 MGHRA and CDR2 YSYEKL. This chain's CDR3 is CASSHGSGLAGSDTQYF. CDR3 in DNA: TGCGCCAGCAGCCACGGCTCCGGACTAGCGGGATCAGATACGCAGTATTTT.

The rearrangement uses TRBV3-1 (or the pseudogene TRBV3-2) and TRBJ2-7, with 9 bases lining up with TRBD1. The CDR3 sequence is 14 residues long. The junction had 4 bases not matched to a gene; V was cut back by 1 base and J by 6 bases. The V gene's germline CDR1 is LGHDT and CDR2 YNNKEL (reference sequence). CDR3 sequence (DNA): TGTGCCAGCAGCCAAGGCACAGGGGGCCGCGAGCAGTACTTC. This sequence encodes CASSQGTGGREQYF.

This clone qualifies as medium-sized (0.01 to 0.1%). This chain links TRBV27 with TRBJ2-1; TRBD2 might be the D (5 bases). The germline gives CDR1 MNHEY, CDR2 SMNVEV (reference sequence). Trimming took off 5 bases at V and 3 bases at J, with 14 bases between the two ends. The CDR3 is made up of 15 amino acids. CDR3 bases: TGTGCCAGCAGTCCTAGCCTCAGCAACTACAATGAGCAGTTCTTC. This sequence encodes CASSPSLSNYNEQFF.

The chain employs TRBV10-3 and TRBJ2-3; 8 nucleotides agree with TRBD2. The CDR3 totals 15 residues. The V segment lost 6 bases and the J segment 5 bases; nucleotides outside the gene matches: 10. Germline V gives CDR1 ENHRY, CDR2 SYGVKD. The CDR3 loop is CAIRGSGGSGDTQYF. Here the CDR3 DNA reads TGTGCCATCAGGGGCTCGGGGGGGAGCGGAGATACGCAGTATTTT.

This rearrangement joins TRBV19 to TRBJ1-1, with 7 bases that match TRBD1. In germline, CDR1 is LNHDA, CDR2 SQIVND (reference sequence). Trimming removed 9 bases from V and 3 bases from J; junction bases left unmatched: 4. The CDR3 covers 12 residues. The CDR3 spells CASYRGYTEAFF. The CDR3 nucleotides read TGTGCCAGCTACAGGGGCTACACTGAAGCTTTCTTT.